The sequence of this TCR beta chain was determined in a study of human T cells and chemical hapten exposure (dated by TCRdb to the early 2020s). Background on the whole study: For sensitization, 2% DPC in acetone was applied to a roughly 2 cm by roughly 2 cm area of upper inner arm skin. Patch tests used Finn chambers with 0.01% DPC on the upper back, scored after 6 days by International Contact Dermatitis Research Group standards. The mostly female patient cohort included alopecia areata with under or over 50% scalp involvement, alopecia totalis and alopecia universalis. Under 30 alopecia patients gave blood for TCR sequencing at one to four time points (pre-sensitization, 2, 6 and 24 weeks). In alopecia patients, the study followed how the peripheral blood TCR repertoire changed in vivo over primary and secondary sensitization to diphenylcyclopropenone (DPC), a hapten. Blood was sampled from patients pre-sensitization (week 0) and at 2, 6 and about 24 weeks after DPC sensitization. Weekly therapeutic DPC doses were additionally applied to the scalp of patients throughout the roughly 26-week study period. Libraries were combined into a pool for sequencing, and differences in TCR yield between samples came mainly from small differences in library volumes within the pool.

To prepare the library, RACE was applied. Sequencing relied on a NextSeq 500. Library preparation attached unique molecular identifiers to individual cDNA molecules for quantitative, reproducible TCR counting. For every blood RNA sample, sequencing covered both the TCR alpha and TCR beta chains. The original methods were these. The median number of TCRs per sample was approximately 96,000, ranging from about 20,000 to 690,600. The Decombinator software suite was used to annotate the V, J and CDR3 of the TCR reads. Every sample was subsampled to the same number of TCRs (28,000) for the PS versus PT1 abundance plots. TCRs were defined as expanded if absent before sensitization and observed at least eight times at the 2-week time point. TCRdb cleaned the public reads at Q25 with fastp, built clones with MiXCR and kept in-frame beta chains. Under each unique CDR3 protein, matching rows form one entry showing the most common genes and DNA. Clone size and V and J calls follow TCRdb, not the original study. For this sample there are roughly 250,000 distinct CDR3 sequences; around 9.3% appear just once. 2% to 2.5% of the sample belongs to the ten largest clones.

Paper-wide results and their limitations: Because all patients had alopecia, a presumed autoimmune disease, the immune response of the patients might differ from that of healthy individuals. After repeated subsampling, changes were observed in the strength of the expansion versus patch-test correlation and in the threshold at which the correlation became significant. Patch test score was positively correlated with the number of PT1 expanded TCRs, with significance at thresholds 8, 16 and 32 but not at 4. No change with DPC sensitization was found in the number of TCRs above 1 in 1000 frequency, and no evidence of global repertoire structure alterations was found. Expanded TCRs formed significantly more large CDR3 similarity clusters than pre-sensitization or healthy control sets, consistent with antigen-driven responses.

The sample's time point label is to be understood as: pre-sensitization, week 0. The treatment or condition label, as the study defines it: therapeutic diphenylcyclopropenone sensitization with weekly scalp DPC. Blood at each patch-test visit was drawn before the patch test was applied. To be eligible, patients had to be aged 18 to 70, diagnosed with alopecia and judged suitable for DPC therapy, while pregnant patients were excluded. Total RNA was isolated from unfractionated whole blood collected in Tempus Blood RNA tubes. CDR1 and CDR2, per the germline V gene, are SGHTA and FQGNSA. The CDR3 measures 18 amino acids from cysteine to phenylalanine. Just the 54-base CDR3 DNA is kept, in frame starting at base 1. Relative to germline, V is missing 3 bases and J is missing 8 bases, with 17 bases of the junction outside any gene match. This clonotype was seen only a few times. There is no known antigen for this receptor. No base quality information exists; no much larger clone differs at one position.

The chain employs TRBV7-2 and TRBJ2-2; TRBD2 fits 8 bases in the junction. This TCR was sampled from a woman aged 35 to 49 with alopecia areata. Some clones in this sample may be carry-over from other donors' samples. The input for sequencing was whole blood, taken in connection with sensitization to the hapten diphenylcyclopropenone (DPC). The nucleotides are TGTGCCAGCAGCTTGGTCATCGTCGGAGGCGGGAGGACGGGGGAGCTGTTTTTT. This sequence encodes CASSLVIVGGGRTGELFF.